This record concerns one T cell receptor beta chain sequence. What it binds is unknown. Sequencing used immunoSEQ multiplex PCR; TCRdb keeps in-frame clones, though not all of them. The sample lists 110,000 or so clones, roughly 90% occurring once. The data originate from a study of a mutant IDH1 vaccine in newly diagnosed glioma. Study in general: Eight vaccine doses were administered to patients at weeks 1, 3, 5, 7, 11, 15, 19 and 23. Vaccines began 4-6 weeks after radiotherapy alone, or with temozolomide cycles. The treated group averaged 40.4 years old and was roughly 60% male, about 40% female. The earlier regimen, radiotherapy, temozolomide, or both, was most often both.

The CDR3 spans 17 residues. V shed 3 bases, J shed 3 bases, and the junction held 12 bases outside the gene matches. The germline V gene encodes CDR1 MDHEN and CDR2 SYDVKM. Specified time point: week 11, during vaccination. Vaccination comprised doses that each held 300 ug of mutant IDH1 20-mer peptide, plus topical imiquimod. The sample consisted of PBMCs, taken from a glioma patient whose treatment included an IDH1 peptide vaccine. The chain joins TRBV28 to TRBJ2-7; TRBD2 agrees at 9 bases. This receptor was identified in a woman between 50 and 59 years old with glioma. In DNA, the CDR3 is TGTGCCAGCAGTTTCCCGGCGGGAGCGGGAGGCCTCTACGAGCAGTACTTC. Translation gives CASSFPAGAGGLYEQYF.